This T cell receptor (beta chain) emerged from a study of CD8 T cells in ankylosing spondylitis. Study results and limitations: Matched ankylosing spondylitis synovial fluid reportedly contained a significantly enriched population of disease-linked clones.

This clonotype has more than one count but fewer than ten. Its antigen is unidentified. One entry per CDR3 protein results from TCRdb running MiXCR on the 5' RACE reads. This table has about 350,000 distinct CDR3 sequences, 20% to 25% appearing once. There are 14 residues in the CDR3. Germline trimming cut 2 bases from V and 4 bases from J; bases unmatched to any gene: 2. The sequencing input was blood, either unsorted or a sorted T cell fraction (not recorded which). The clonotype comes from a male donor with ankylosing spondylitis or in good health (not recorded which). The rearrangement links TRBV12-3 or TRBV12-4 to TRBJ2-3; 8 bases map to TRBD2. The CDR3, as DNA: TGTGCCAGCAGTTTAACGGGGGGGGCAGATACGCAGTATTTT. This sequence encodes CASSLTGGADTQYF.